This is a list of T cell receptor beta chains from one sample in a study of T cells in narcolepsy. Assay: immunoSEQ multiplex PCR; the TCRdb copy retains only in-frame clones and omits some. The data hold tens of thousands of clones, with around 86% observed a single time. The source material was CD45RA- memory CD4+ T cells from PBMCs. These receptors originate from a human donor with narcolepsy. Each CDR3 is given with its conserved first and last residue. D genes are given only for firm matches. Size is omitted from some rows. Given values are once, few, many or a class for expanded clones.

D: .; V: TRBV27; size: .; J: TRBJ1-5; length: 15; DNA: TGTGCCAGCAGTTTTTCCGGGGGCGGCAATCAGCCCCAGCATTTT; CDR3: CASSFSGGGNQPQHF
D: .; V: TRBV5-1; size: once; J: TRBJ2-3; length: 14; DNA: TGCGCCAGCAGCTTGGTTGGGGACAAAGATACGCAGTATTTT; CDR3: CASSLVGDKDTQYF
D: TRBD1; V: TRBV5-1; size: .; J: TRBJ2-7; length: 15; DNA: TGCGCCAGCAGCTCGGGACAGGGAGGGAACTACGAGCAGTACTTC; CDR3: CASSSGQGGNYEQYF
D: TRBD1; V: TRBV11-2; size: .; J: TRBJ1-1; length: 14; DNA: TGTGCCAGCAGCTCGGACAGGGTGGGCACTGAAGCTTTCTTT; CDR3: CASSSDRVGTEAFF
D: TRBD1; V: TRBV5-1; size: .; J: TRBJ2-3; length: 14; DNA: TGCGCCAGCAGTTCCGGACAGGACACAGATACGCAGTATTTT; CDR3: CASSSGQDTDTQYF
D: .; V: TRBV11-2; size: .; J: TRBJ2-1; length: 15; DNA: TGTGCCAGCAGCTTCAATACGGGACGTCGGGATGAGCAGTTCTTC; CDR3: CASSFNTGRRDEQFF
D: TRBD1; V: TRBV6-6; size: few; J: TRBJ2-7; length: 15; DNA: TGTGCCAGCAGCCCCCGACAGGGTGGGGACTACGAGCAGTACTTC; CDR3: CASSPRQGGDYEQYF
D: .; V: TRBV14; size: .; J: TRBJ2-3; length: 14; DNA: TGTGCCAGCAGCCGAGGACTCAGCACAGATACGCAGTATTTT; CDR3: CASSRGLSTDTQYF
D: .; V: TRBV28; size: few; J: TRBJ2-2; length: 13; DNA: TGTGCGAGTGTAGCGAGTAACACCGGGGAGCTGTTTTTT; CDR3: CASVASNTGELFF
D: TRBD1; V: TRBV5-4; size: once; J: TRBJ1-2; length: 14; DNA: TGTGCCAGCAGCTTCACAGGGGAGGGCTATGGCTACACCTTC; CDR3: CASSFTGEGYGYTF
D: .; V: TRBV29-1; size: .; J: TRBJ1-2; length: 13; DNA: TGCAGCGTTGACCCAACAGGAGTCGATGGCTACACCTTC; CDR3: CSVDPTGVDGYTF
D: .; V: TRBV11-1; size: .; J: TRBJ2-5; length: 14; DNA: TGTGCCAGCAGCTTACAGAGATACCAAGAGACCCAGTACTTC; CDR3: CASSLQRYQETQYF
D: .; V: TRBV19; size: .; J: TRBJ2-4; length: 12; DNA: TGTGCCAGTAGTACCCCCCGGGACATTCAGTACTTC; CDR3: CASSTPRDIQYF
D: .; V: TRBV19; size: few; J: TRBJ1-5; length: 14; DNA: TGTGCCAGTAGTTCCATGGGGAGCAATCAGCCCCAGCATTTT; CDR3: CASSSMGSNQPQHF
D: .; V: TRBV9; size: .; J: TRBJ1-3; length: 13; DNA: TGTGCCAGCAGCGTAACCTCTGGAAACACCATATATTTT; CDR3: CASSVTSGNTIYF
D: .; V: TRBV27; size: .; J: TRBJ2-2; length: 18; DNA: TGTGCCAGCAGTAAACGACAGTCGGGGTATCTCGGCACCGGGGAGCTGTTTTTT; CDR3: CASSKRQSGYLGTGELFF
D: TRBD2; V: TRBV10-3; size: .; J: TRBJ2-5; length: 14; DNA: TGTGCCATGAAAGCGGGGGGAGAACAAGAGACCCAGTACTTC; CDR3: CAMKAGGEQETQYF
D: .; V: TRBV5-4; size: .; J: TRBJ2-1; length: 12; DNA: TGTGCCAGCAGCTTGGCAGGACCTGAGCAGTTCTTC; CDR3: CASSLAGPEQFF
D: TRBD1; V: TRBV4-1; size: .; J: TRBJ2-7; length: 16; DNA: TGCGCCAGCAGCCAAGAGGGGGGACAGGGTCCCAACGAGCAGTACTTC; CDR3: CASSQEGGQGPNEQYF
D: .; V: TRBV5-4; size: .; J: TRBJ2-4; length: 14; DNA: TGTGCCAGCAGCTTGGGGGGTTCCAATGACATTCAGTACTTC; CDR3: CASSLGGSNDIQYF
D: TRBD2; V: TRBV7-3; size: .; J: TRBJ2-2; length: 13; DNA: TGTGCCAGCAGTCGAGGACTAGCCGGGGAGCTGTTTTTT; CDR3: CASSRGLAGELFF
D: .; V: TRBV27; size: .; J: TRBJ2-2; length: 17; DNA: TGTGCCAGCAGTTTATTTTGGTCGAGGGGCAACGTCGGGGAGCTGTTTTTT; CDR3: CASSLFWSRGNVGELFF
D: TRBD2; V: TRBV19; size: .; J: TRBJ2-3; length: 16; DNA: TGTGCCAGTAGTGCTACTCGCGCGGGAGGAATGGATACGCAGTATTTT; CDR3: CASSATRAGGMDTQYF
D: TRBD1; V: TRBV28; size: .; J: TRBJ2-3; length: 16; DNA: TGTGCCAGCAGTTCCCCCCGGCAGGGGGCAACAGATACGCAGTATTTT; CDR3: CASSSPRQGATDTQYF
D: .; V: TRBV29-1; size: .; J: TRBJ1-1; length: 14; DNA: TGCAGCGCCCGAAGTGGGGGCTGGAACACTGAAGCTTTCTTT; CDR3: CSARSGGWNTEAFF
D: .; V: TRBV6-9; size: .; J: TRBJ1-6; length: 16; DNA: TGTGCCAGCAGTGGAAACAGTCCCGCTTTGAATTCACCCCTCCACTTT; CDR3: CASSGNSPALNSPLHF
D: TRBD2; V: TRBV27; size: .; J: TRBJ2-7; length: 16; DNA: TGTGCCAGTCGCCGAGGGACTAGCGGGGATAACTACGAGCAGTACTTC; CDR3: CASRRGTSGDNYEQYF
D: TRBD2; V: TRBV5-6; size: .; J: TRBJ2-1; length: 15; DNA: TGTGCCAGCAGCTTCCTAGCGGGAGGGCCCAATGAGCAGTTCTTC; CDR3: CASSFLAGGPNEQFF
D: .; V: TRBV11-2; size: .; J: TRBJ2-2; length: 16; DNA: TGTGCCAGCAGCTTAACGAGCCCGGGTCTCACCGGGGAGCTGTTTTTT; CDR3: CASSLTSPGLTGELFF
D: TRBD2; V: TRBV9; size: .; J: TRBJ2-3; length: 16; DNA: TGTGCCAGCAGCGGGCGGACTAGCGGGAGGGCAGATACGCAGTATTTT; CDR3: CASSGRTSGRADTQYF
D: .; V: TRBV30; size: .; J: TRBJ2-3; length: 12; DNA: TGTGCCTGGAGTGTTAGTACAGATACGCAGTATTTT; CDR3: CAWSVSTDTQYF
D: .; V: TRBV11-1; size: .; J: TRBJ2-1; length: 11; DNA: TGTGCCAGCAGTCAAACAAAGGAGCAGTTCTTC; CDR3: CASSQTKEQFF
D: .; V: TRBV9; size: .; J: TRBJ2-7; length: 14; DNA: TGTGCCAGCAGCGTAGAATGGGGGGCTTACGAGCAGTACTTC; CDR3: CASSVEWGAYEQYF
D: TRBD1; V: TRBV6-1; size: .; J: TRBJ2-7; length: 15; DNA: TGTGCCAGCAGCTCCCAGGGGGCGAGTAGGTACGAGCAGTACTTC; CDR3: CASSSQGASRYEQYF
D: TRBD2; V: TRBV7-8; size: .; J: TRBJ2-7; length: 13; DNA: TGTGCCAGCAGCTTAGCCTCGTGGGAGGGGCAGTACTTC; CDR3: CASSLASWEGQYF
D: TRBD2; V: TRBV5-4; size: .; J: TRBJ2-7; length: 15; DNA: TGTGCCAGCAGCTTGGCCTCACTAGCGGACTACGAGCAGTACTTC; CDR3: CASSLASLADYEQYF
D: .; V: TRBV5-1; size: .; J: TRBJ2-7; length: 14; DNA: TGCGCCAGCAGCTTGGAGTTTGGGGGCTACGAGCAGTACTTC; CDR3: CASSLEFGGYEQYF
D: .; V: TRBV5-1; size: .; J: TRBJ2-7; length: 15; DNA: TGCGCCAGCAGCTTCGAAGCGGGTTTCTCCTACGAGCAGTACTTC; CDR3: CASSFEAGFSYEQYF
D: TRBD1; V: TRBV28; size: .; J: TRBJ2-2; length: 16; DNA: TGTGCCAGCACTGTCGGACAGGGGGCTGATGCCGGGGAGCTGTTTTTT; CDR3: CASTVGQGADAGELFF
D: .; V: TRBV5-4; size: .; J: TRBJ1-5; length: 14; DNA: TGTGCCAGCAGCTTGTCCGGGGTCAATCAGCCCCAGCATTTT; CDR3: CASSLSGVNQPQHF
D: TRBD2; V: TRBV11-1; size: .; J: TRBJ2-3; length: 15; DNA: TGTGCCAGCAGCTTGGTCGGGGAGGGATTAGATACGCAGTATTTT; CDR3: CASSLVGEGLDTQYF
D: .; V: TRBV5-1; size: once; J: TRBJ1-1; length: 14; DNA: TGCGCCAGCAGAGGCGGGAAAGGGTTCACTGAAGCTTTCTTT; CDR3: CASRGGKGFTEAFF
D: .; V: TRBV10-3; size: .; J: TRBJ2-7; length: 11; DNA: TGTGCCACCAGCCGGGGTTACGAGCAGTACTTC; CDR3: CATSRGYEQYF
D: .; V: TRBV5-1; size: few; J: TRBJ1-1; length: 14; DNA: TGCGCCAGCAGCGCCTTAGGGCAGGGCACTGAAGCTTTCTTT; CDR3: CASSALGQGTEAFF
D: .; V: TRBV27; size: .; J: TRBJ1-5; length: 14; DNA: TGTGCCAGCAGTTTCGCGGGGCCCCCTCAGCCCCAGCATTTT; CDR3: CASSFAGPPQPQHF